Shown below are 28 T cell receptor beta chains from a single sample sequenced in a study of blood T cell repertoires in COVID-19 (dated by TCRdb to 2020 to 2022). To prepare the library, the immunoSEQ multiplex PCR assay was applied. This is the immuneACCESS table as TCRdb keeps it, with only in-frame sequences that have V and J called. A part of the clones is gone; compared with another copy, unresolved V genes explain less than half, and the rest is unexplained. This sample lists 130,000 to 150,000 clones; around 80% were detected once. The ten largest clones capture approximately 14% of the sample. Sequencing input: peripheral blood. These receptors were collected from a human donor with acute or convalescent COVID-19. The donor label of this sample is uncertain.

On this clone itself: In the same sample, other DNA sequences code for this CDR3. CDR3 sequence: CASSLSPGNQPQHF. Here the CDR3 DNA reads TGCGCCAGCAGCTTGAGTCCGGGAAATCAGCCCCAGCATTTT. The rearrangement links TRBV5-1 to TRBJ1-5; D call uncertain. The V end was cut by 1 base, the J end by 4 bases, with 9 bases between. This CDR3 spans 14 amino acids. Germline V gene data show CDR1 as SGHRS and CDR2 as YFSETQ.

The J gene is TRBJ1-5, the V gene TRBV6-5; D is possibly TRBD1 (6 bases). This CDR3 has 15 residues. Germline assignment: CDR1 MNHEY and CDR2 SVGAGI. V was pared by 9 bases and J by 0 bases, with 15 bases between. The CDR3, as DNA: TGTGCCAGTGGACAGTTGGTACATAGCAATCAGCCCCAGCATTTT. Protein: CASGQLVHSNQPQHF.

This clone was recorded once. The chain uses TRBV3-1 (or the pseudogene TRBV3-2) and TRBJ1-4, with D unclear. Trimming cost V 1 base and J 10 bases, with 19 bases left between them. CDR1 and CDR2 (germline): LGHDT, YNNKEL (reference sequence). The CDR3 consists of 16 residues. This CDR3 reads CASSQGTTAGTGKLFF. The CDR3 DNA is TGTGCCAGCAGCCAAGGAACGACTGCCGGTACGGGAAAACTGTTTTTT.

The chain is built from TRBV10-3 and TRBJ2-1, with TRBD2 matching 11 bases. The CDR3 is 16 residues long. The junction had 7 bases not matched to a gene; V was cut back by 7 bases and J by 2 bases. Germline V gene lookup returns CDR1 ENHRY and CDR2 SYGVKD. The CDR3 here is CAIMRTSGSTYNEQFF. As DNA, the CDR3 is TGTGCCATCATGAGGACTAGCGGGTCAACCTACAATGAGCAGTTCTTC.

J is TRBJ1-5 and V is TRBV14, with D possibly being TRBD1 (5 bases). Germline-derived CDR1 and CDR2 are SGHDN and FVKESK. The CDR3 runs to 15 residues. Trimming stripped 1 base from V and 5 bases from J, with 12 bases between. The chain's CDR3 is CASSQARQIHQPQHF. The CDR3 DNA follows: TGTGCCAGCAGCCAAGCCAGACAGATTCATCAGCCCCAGCATTTT.

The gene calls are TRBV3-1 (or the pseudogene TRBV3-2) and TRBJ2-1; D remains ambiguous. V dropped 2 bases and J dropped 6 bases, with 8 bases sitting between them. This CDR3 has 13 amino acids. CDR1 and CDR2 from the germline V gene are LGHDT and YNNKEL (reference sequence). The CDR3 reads CASSQRPSNEQFF. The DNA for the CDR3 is TGTGCCAGCAGCCAACGTCCTAGCAATGAGCAGTTCTTC.

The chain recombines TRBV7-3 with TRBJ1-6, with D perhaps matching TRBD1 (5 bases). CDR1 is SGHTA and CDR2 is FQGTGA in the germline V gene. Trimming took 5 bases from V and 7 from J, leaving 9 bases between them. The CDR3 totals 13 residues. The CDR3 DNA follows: TGTGCCAGCAGCCCGGGACTGAATTCACCCCTCCACTTT. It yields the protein CASSPGLNSPLHF.

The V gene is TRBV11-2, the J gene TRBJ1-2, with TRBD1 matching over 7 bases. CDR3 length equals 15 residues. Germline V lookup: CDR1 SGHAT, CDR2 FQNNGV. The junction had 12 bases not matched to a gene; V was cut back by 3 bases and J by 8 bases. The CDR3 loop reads CASSFSGGVPSGYTF. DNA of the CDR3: TGTGCCAGCAGCTTCTCAGGGGGTGTTCCCTCCGGCTACACCTTC. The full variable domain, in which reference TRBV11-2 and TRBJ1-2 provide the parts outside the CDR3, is EAGVAQSPRYKIIEKRQSVAFWCNPISGHATLYWYQQILGQGPKLLIQFQNNGVVDDSQLPKDRFSAERLKGVDSTLKIQPAKLEDSAVYLCASSFSGGVPSGYTFGSGTRLTVV.

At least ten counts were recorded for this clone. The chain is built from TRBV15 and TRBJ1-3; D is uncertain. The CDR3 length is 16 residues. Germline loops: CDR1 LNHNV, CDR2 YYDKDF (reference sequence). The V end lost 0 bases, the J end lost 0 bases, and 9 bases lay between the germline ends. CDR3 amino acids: CATSRDPRSSGNTIYF. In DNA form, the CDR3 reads TGTGCCACCAGCAGAGATCCGCGGAGCTCTGGAAACACCATATATTTT. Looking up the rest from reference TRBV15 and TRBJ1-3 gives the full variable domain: DAMVIQNPRYQVTQFGKPVTLSCSQTLNHNVMYWYQQKSSQAPKLLFHYYDKDFNNEADTPDNFQSRRPNTSFCFLDIRSPGLGDTAMYLCATSRDPRSSGNTIYFGEGSWLTVV.

The CDR3 sequence is CASSSQRGGLAETQYF. The CDR3 DNA sequence: TGTGCCAGCAGCTCTCAGCGGGGGGGCTTGGCAGAGACCCAGTACTTC. The rearrangement joins TRBV7-2 to TRBJ2-5; 10 nucleotides agree with TRBD2. The germline V gene encodes CDR1 SGHTA and CDR2 FQGNSA. This CDR3 contains 16 residues. V shed 4 bases, J shed 4 bases, and the junction held 9 bases outside the gene matches.

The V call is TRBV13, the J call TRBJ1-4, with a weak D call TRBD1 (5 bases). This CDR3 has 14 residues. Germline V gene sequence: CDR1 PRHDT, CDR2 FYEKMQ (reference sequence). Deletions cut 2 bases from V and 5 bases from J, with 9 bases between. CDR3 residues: CASSLRQKNEKLFF. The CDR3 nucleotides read TGTGCCAGCAGCTTAAGACAGAAGAATGAAAAACTGTTTTTT.

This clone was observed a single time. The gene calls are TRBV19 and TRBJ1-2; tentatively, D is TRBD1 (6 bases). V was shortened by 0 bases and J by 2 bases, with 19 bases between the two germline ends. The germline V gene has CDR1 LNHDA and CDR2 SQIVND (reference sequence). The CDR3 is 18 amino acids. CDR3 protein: CASSIDFRGSILNYGYTF. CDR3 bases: TGTGCCAGTAGTATAGATTTCAGGGGAAGCATACTGAACTATGGCTACACCTTC.

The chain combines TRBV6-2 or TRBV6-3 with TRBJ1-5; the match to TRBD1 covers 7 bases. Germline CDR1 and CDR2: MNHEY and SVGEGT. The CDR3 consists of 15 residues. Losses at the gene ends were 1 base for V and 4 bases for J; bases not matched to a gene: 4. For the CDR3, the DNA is TGTGCCAGCAGTTACTTTCGACAGGGAAATCAGCCCCAGCATTTT. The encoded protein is CASSYFRQGNQPQHF.

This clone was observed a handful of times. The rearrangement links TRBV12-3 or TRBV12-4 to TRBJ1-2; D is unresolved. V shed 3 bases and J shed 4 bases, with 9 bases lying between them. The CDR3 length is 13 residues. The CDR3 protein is CASSFPGLYGYTF. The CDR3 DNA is TGTGCCAGCAGTTTCCCGGGTCTCTATGGCTACACCTTC.

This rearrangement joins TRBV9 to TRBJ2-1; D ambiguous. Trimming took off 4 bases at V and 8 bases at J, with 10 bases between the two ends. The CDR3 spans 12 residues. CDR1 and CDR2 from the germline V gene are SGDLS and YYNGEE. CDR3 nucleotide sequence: TGTGCCAGCAGCCCCCCCTCCCATGAGCAGTTCTTC. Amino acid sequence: CASSPPSHEQFF.

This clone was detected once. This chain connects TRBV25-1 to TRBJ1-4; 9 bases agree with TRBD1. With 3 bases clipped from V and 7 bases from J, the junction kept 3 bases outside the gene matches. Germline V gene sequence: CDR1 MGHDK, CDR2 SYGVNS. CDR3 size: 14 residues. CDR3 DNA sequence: TGTGCCAGCAGTGACGACAGGGGGTTTGAAAAACTGTTTTTT. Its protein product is CASSDDRGFEKLFF.

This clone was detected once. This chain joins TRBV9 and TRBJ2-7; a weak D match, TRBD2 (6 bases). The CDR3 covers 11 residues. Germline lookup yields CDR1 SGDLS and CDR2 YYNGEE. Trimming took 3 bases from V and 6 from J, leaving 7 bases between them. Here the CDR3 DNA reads TGTGCCAGCAGCGCAGCGGGCGAGCAGTACTTC. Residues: CASSAAGEQYF.

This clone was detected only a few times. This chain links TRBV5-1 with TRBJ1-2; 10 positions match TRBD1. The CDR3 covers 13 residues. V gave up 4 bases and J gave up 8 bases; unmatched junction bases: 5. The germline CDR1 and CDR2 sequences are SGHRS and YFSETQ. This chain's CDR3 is CASSLDRGDGYTF. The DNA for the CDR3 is TGCGCCAGCAGCCTGGACAGGGGGGACGGCTACACCTTC.

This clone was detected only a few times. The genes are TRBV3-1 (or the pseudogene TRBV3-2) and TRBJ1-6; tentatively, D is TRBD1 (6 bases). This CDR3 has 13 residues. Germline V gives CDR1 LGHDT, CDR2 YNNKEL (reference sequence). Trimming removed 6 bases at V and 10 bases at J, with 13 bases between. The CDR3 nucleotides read TGTGCCAGCAGTCACCAGGGGAACTCACCCCTCCACTTT. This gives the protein CASSHQGNSPLHF.

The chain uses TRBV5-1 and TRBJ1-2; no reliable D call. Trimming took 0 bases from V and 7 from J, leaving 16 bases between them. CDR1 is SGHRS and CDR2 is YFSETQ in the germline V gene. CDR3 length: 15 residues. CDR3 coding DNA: TGCGCCAGCAGCTTGGAATCGGGGAACTTAGTTGGCTACACCTTC. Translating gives CASSLESGNLVGYTF.

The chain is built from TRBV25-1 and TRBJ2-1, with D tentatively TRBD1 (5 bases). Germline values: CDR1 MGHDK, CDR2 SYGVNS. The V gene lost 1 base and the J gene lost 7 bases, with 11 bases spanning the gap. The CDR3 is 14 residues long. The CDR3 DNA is TGTGCCAGCAGTGAATTCACAGGAACTAATGAGCAGTTCTTC. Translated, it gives CASSEFTGTNEQFF.

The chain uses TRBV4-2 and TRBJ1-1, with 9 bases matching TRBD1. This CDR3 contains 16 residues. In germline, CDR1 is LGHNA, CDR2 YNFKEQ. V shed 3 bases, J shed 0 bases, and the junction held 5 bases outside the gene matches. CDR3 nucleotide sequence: TGTGCCAGCAGCCAGGCGGGACAGGGAATGAACACTGAAGCTTTCTTT. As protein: CASSQAGQGMNTEAFF.

The CDR3, as DNA: TGTGCCAGCAGCCCTCGCGGGACAGCCATAAGCGTCCTCTATGGCTACACCTTC. Encoded protein: CASSPRGTAISVLYGYTF. The chain links TRBV5-4 to TRBJ1-2; 7 bases match TRBD1. This CDR3 comprises 18 residues. The trim removed 4 bases at V and 4 bases at J, leaving 19 bases unmatched. The germline CDR1 and CDR2 sequences are SGHNT and YYREEE (reference sequence). The complete variable domain, with remaining parts taken from reference TRBV5-4 and TRBJ1-2, reads ETGVTQSPTHLIKTRGQQVTLRCSSQSGHNTVSWYQQALGQGPQFIFQYYREEENGRGNFPPRFSGLQFPNYSSELNVNALELDDSALYLCASSPRGTAISVLYGYTFGSGTRLTVV.

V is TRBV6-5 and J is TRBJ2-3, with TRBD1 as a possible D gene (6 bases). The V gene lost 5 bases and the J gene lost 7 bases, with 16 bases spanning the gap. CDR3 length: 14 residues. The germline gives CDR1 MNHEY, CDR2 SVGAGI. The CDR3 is CASSPPGTQYTQYF. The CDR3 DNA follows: TGTGCCAGCAGTCCCCCAGGGACACAATATACGCAGTATTTT.

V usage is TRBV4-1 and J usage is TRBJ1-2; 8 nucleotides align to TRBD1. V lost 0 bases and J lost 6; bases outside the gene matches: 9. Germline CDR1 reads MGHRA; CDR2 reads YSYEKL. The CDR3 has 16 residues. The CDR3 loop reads CASSQEGQGAHNGYTF. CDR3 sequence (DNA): TGCGCCAGCAGCCAAGAGGGGCAGGGGGCGCATAATGGCTACACCTTC.

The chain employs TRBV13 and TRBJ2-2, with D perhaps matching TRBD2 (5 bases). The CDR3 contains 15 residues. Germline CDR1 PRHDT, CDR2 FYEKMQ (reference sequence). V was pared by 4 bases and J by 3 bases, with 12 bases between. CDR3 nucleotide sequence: TGTGCCAGCAGCTATACCCGGACTTACACCGGGGAGCTGTTTTTT. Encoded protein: CASSYTRTYTGELFF.

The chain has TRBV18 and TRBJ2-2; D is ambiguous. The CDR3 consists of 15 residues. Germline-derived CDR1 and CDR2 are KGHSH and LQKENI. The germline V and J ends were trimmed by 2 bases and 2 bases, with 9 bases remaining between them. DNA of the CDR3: TGTGCCAGCTCACCAGAGGCACGAAACACCGGGGAGCTGTTTTTT. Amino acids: CASSPEARNTGELFF.

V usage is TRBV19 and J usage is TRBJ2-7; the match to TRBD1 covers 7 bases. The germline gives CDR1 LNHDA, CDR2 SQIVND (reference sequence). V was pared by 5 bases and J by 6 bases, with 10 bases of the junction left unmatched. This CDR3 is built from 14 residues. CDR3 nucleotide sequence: TGTGCCAGTAGTGTCCGGGACAGAAAGTCCGAGCAGTACTTC. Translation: CASSVRDRKSEQYF.